This T cell receptor (beta chain) was identified in a study of blood T cells in healthy people across ages (dated by TCRdb to 2013 to 2016). Study-level background: Template switching captured roughly one uniquely barcoded TCR beta cDNA molecule per two T cells in model experiments. Donors were grouped into four age groups: young (average roughly 17 years), middle-aged (roughly 38), aged (around 60) and long-lived (less than 85). The study analyzed two additional independent replicas of 1 million unique cDNA reads from the same blood draw for two donors, one aged 18 to 30 and one aged 80 or older. To avoid experimental bias, donors of different ages were spread randomly across the sequencing lanes. To track age-related changes in TCR beta repertoire diversity, the study relied on deep sequencing normalized with unique cDNA molecular identifiers. What the research found in general, with its limitations: Compared with the aged group, the long-lived group had more naive CD4+ T cells, fewer expanded clones and increased TCR diversity, a pattern suggesting age selection. There was a strong correlation between observed TCR beta diversity and the percentage of naive T cells measured by flow cytometry. Because profiling used bulk unsorted PBMCs, naive and antigen-experienced compartments could not be compared conclusively. Estimates of total diversity based on one million sequenced T cells were considered lower bounds and underestimates. As age increased, observed TCR beta diversity per million T cells dropped in a roughly linear way, and a significant reduction was already evident by age around 41. Donor CMV infection status was unknown, potentially confounding age-related changes in expanded clonotypes.

With regard to this clonotype: No cognate antigen has been identified for it. No much larger clone exists at a distance of one base, and base qualities are not known.

The donors were around 39 Caucasian individuals from Russia, aged roughly 6 to 100 years, who were systemically healthy. Approximately 9 milliliters of peripheral blood were collected from each donor into EDTA-treated Vacutainer tubes. Ficoll-Paque density-gradient centrifugation was used to isolate PBMCs, with at least 7 million obtained per sample. Total RNA, at least 6 micrograms per sample, was extracted from PBMCs with Trizol reagent. For every donor, flow cytometry on a PBMC aliquot measured the percentage of naive CD45RAhigh/CD27high T cells. The CDR3 measures 15 amino acids from cysteine to phenylalanine. The CDR3 DNA has 45 bases and is translated from base 1. V and J are truncated by 6 bases and 8 bases respectively, leaving an intervening sequence of 19 bases. CDR1 MGHRA and CDR2 YSYEKL were looked up in the germline V gene. The library was produced with 5' RACE. Sequencing relied on an Illumina HiSeq 2500. The second PCR ran for roughly 6 to 11 cycles and used a J-beta primer mix along with a sample-barcoded 5' primer. A template-switch 5' adaptor carrying 12 random nucleotides introduced a unique molecular identifier onto each TCR beta cDNA molecule. At least 2.5 million CDR3-containing paired-end reads were obtained from each sample. All of the RNA was converted into first-strand cDNA using the Mint cDNA synthesis kit, with a TRBC-specific oligonucleotide serving as the primer. After uracil-DNA glycosylase treatment, a first 18-cycle PCR used universal primers M1SS and BC2_uni_R on all cDNA. Concerning the study's data processing: For normalization, 1 million high-quality reads, each with a distinct molecular identifier, were randomly selected from each sample. Instead of being binned into consensus sequences, reads with shared molecular identifiers were discarded. MiTCR, with a Q25 quality threshold and the strictest error-elimination algorithm, was used for CDR3 identification, clonotype clustering and error correction. A nonparametric unseen species model using Euler transformation provided a lower-bound estimate of total TCR beta diversity. The raw public data were reprocessed by TCRdb itself: fastp quality trimming at Q25, MiXCR clonotype calling, in-frame beta chains only. Each CDR3 protein gets just one entry, which takes the most common genes and DNA from the rows behind it. V and J calls and clone size were set by TCRdb, not the authors. Here the sample has roughly 800,000 distinct CDR3 sequences; approximately 35% occur a single time. 13% of the sample lies in the top ten.

The receptor was derived from a man between 18 and 35 years old in good health. Sequencing was performed on blood. This sequence uses TRBV4-1 and TRBJ1-4; possibly the D gene is TRBD1, per 5 matching bases. The CDR3 here reads CASRRPGDALEKLFF. In nucleotides, the sequence is TGCGCCAGCAGGCGCCCCGGGGACGCCCTGGAAAAACTGTTTTTT.